This T cell receptor (beta chain) comes out of a study of cytomegalovirus exposure and HLA in healthy donors. This CDR3 has 14 residues. Looked up from germline, CDR1 is SGHAT and CDR2 is FQDESV (reference sequence). The germline V and J ends were trimmed by 4 bases and 3 bases, with 13 bases remaining between them. Study-level points and caveats: Upon later analysis, TCR association rates were observed to vary by HLA locus, being highest for DRB1 and lowest for HLA-C. In presence/absence analyses, roughly uniform sequencing depth across donors was assumed. Exclusion as indistinguishable affected some V segments, including TRBV6-2 and TRBV6-3.

The PCR ran on 60 Vbeta and 13 Jbeta primers. Methods used by the authors: Some 11 million of the about 80 million unique TCR beta chains counted in a later analysis were shared. Here immunoSEQ multiplex PCR was the method, and the copy in TCRdb shows in-frame clones only, minus some. V and J calls and clone size follow that table, whereas D and trimming were derived from the DNA. The sample shows about 130,000 clones, 75% of them seen only once. A note on this clone: The antigen is undetermined.

The sequence derives from a woman in her forties or fifties in good health and CMV-seronegative. The chain links TRBV11-1 to TRBJ2-7, with a tentative D call TRBD2 (5 bases). Material: PBMCs. The CDR3: CASSSSSGSYEQYF. The CDR3 DNA is TGTGCCAGCAGCTCCTCGAGTGGGAGCTACGAGCAGTACTTC.